This TCR beta chain was captured in a study of cytomegalovirus exposure and HLA in healthy donors. The sample holds a few counts of this clone. Its antigen remains unidentified. Primers for the PCR totalled 60 Vbeta and 13 Jbeta. TCRdb's copy holds only in-frame clones and misses some; the assay was immunoSEQ multiplex PCR. The profile covers about 130,000 clones, with about 72% appearing a single time and 1.5% taken by the ten largest. Germline V lookup: CDR1 SQVTM, CDR2 ANQGSEA. The CDR3 extends over 12 amino acids. The V segment lost 4 bases and the J segment 4 bases; nucleotides outside the gene matches: 1. Findings and caveats of the study: TCR beta sequences reportedly predicted most subjects' HLA-A and HLA-B alleles accurately. In a later analysis, at a false discovery rate of 0.05, roughly 17,000 TCR beta sequences matched HLA alleles.

Input material: PBMCs. This TCR was recovered from a female donor in good health and CMV-seronegative. The gene calls are TRBV29-1 and TRBJ2-5, with 9 positions matching TRBD1. Written as DNA, the CDR3 is TGCAGCGTTGTGGACAGGGGAGAGACCCAGTACTTC. This gives the protein CSVVDRGETQYF.